These 29 T cell receptor beta chains originate from one sample sequenced in a study of T cells after yellow fever vaccination. MiXCR, applied by TCRdb to the 5' RACE reads, yields one record per CDR3 protein. The profile shows around 250,000 distinct CDR3 sequences, about 5.2% of them singletons. Sequencing was performed on CD4+ T cells sorted from PBMCs, taken on the day of the yellow fever booster vaccination. The receptors originated from a man younger than 35 who received the YFV17D yellow fever vaccine.

The chain recombines TRBV6-6 with TRBJ1-2; 7 bases are a match to TRBD1. Per germline, CDR1 MNHNY and CDR2 SVGAGI (reference sequence). This CDR3 is 14 amino acids long. V dropped 5 bases and J dropped 6; count of bases not matched to a gene: 9. The CDR3 here is CASSKDRERDGYTF. The CDR3 nucleotides read TGTGCCAGCAGTAAAGACAGGGAGAGGGATGGCTACACCTTC.

The J gene is TRBJ2-3, the V gene TRBV25-1; 11 positions agree with TRBD2. Germline CDR1 is MGHDK and CDR2 is SYGVNS. The CDR3 extends over 17 amino acids. J was trimmed by 6 bases and V by 2 bases; bases with no gene match: 10. The CDR3 DNA reads as TGTGCCAGCAGTGAACACACTAGCGGGGGCCCTGGGGATACGCAGTATTTT. Translation: CASSEHTSGGPGDTQYF.

The J gene is TRBJ1-3, the V gene TRBV21-1. TRBV21-1 constitutes a pseudogene. There are 18 residues in the CDR3. The CDR3 spells CASSKGAGQNGSGNTIYF. DNA of the CDR3: TGTGCCAGCAGCAAAGGAGCTGGGCAGAACGGCTCTGGAAACACCATATATTTT.

This clonotype was detected a few times. V and J are TRBV7-3 and TRBJ1-2; D is perhaps TRBD1 (5 bases). CDR1 and CDR2 (germline): SGHTA, FQGTGA. The CDR3 extends over 14 amino acids. V dropped 5 bases and J dropped 7 bases, with 17 bases sitting between them. CDR3 protein: CASSPHGAPLGYTF. The CDR3 region has the DNA TGTGCCAGCAGCCCCCACGGGGCCCCGCTTGGCTACACCTTC.

Many counts were recorded for this clonotype. The V and J genes are TRBV4-3 and TRBJ2-7, with D possibly TRBD2 on 6 matching bases. CDR1 LGHNA and CDR2 YSLEER come from the germline V gene. Trimming cost V 5 bases and J 2 bases, with 16 bases left between them. The CDR3 is 15 amino acids. In DNA, the CDR3 is TGCGCCAGCAGCTCGCCCGACGGGGGAGCCTACGAGCAGTACTTC. Translated, it gives CASSSPDGGAYEQYF.

This clonotype was recorded many times. The V gene is TRBV29-1, the J gene TRBJ2-3; tentative D call: TRBD2 (6 bases). Germline V gene sequence: CDR1 SQVTM, CDR2 ANQGSEA. Between the trimmed V and J ends, which lost 7 bases and 3 bases, there was a span of 11 bases. The CDR3 runs 12 residues. The DNA for the CDR3 is TGCAGCGCCCGGGAGAGGACAGATACGCAGTATTTT. It specifies CSARERTDTQYF.

This clonotype was found many times. The V gene is TRBV7-2, the J gene TRBJ2-5, with D maybe TRBD1 (5 bases). This CDR3 is built from 14 residues. Germline V gene lookup returns CDR1 SGHTA and CDR2 FQGNSA. Trimming cost V 0 bases and J 4 bases, with 9 bases left between them. The CDR3 protein is CASSLAGRGETQYF. The CDR3 DNA reads TGTGCCAGCAGCTTAGCGGGAAGGGGAGAGACCCAGTACTTC. Full variable domain (rest looked up from reference TRBV7-2 and TRBJ2-5): GAGVSQSPSNKVTEKGKDVELRCDPISGHTALYWYRQSLGQGLEFLIYFQGNSAPDKSGLPSDRFSAERTGGSVSTLTIQRTQQEDSAVYLCASSLAGRGETQYFGPGTRLLVL.

V is TRBV20-1 and J is TRBJ2-5; D possibly corresponds to TRBD2 (5 bases). V gave up 2 bases and J gave up 3 bases, with 13 bases separating them. Per germline, CDR1 DFQATT and CDR2 SNEGSKA (reference sequence). This CDR3 region has 14 residues. The CDR3 sequence: CSARSSSGKETQYF. The CDR3 region has the DNA TGCAGTGCTAGAAGTTCCAGCGGAAAAGAGACCCAGTACTTC.

Many counts were recorded for this clonotype. The V call is TRBV5-6, the J call TRBJ1-2; no definite D call. The CDR3 has 12 residues. Germline V gives CDR1 SGHDT, CDR2 YYEEEE. V was trimmed by 3 bases and J by 4 bases, leaving 7 bases between them. CDR3 DNA sequence: TGTGCCAGCAGCTCCGGACCCTATGGCTACACCTTC. This sequence encodes CASSSGPYGYTF.

This clonotype was recorded many times. The V call is TRBV7-6, the J call TRBJ1-4; 8 nucleotides agree with TRBD1. CDR3 length: 13 residues. Germline lookup yields CDR1 SGHVS and CDR2 FNYEAQ. J lost 8 bases, V lost 5 bases, and 4 bases had no gene match. For the CDR3, the DNA is TGTGCCAGCAGCCGACAGGGGTTCGAAAAACTGTTTTTT. Translation: CASSRQGFEKLFF.

The table lists this clonotype with a few counts. This rearrangement joins TRBV29-1 to TRBJ2-4; weak D call: TRBD1 (5 bases). This CDR3 comprises 13 residues. V was pared by 4 bases and J by 4 bases, with 11 bases between. Looked up from germline, CDR1 is SQVTM and CDR2 is ANQGSEA. CDR3 in amino acids: CSVGGPPKNIQYF. CDR3 DNA: TGCAGCGTTGGGGGCCCTCCTAAAAACATTCAGTACTTC.

This clonotype was counted many times. This sequence joins TRBV6-6 and TRBJ1-5, with 11 bases lining up with TRBD1. Germline assignment: CDR1 MNHNY and CDR2 SVGAGI (reference sequence). The trim removed 5 bases at V and 7 bases at J, leaving 10 bases unmatched. This CDR3 has 16 residues. The CDR3 DNA is TGTGCCAGCAGTCACCGACGGACAGGGGGCGACCAGCCCCAGCATTTT. Translated, it gives CASSHRRTGGDQPQHF.

This clonotype has ten or more counts. The V and J genes are TRBV12-3 or TRBV12-4 and TRBJ2-7, with 14 nucleotides matching TRBD2. This CDR3 has 13 residues. J lost 4 bases, V lost 8 bases, and 1 base had no gene match. CDR3 loop: CASRLAGGYEQYF. The CDR3 DNA follows: TGTGCCAGCCGACTAGCGGGGGGGTACGAGCAGTACTTC.

V usage is TRBV7-2 and J usage is TRBJ2-1; 7 positions match TRBD2. Germline V gene lookup returns CDR1 SGHTA and CDR2 FQGNSA. Trimming at V came to 4 bases and at J to 5 bases, leaving 8 bases not matched to a gene. The CDR3 is 15 amino acids. The CDR3: CASSSTLAANNEQFF. The DNA of the CDR3 is TGTGCCAGCAGCTCCACCCTAGCGGCCAACAATGAGCAGTTCTTC.

This clonotype came up many times. This chain connects TRBV20-1 to TRBJ1-1; D is possibly TRBD1 (5 bases). Looked up from germline, CDR1 is DFQATT and CDR2 is SNEGSKA (reference sequence). The V and J ends lost 0 bases and 4 bases respectively, with 12 bases between them. This CDR3 is 14 amino acids long. For the CDR3, the DNA is TGCAGTGCTAGAGATCCTCAGGGTGGCACTGAAGCTTTCTTT. It is translated as CSARDPQGGTEAFF.

The rearrangement joins TRBV18 to TRBJ1-1; the D gene is possibly TRBD1 (5 bases). Trimming took 2 bases from V and 0 from J, leaving 10 bases between them. CDR3 length equals 15 residues. CDR1 KGHSH and CDR2 LQKENI come from the germline V gene. The CDR3 nucleotides read TGTGCCAGCTCACCAACAGGCAGGGTGAACACTGAAGCTTTCTTT. It is translated as CASSPTGRVNTEAFF.

This clonotype appeared a few times. J is TRBJ1-4 and V is TRBV28; tentatively, D is TRBD1 (5 bases). V shed 8 bases and J shed 3 bases, with 10 bases lying between them. The CDR3 contains 13 residues. Germline V lookup: CDR1 MDHEN, CDR2 SYDVKM. This CDR3 is CASGGGANEKLFF. The CDR3 bases are TGTGCCAGCGGCGGGGGGGCTAATGAAAAACTGTTTTTT.

This chain connects TRBV19 to TRBJ1-2; D uncertain. Looked up from germline, CDR1 is LNHDA and CDR2 is SQIVND (reference sequence). The CDR3 has 12 amino acids. Trimming removed 3 bases from V and 4 bases from J, with 6 bases in between. CDR3 sequence reads: CASSIMGYGYTF. The CDR3 DNA sequence: TGTGCCAGTAGTATCATGGGCTATGGCTACACCTTC.

At least ten counts were recorded for this clonotype. The V and J genes are TRBV7-2 and TRBJ2-1; D ambiguous. CDR3 length: 12 amino acids. Between the trimmed V and J ends, which lost 5 bases and 13 bases, there was a span of 15 bases. The germline gives CDR1 SGHTA, CDR2 FQGNSA. CDR3 DNA: TGTGCCAGCAGCCCCATGAGTACCCCCCAGTTCTTC. Encoded protein: CASSPMSTPQFF.

This clonotype was recorded many times. CDR3 sequence (DNA): TGCGCCAGCAGCTCCGGGACAGGGGGTCAAGAGACCCAGTACTTC. Protein product: CASSSGTGGQETQYF. The genes are TRBV5-1 and TRBJ2-5; 11 positions match TRBD1. Germline values: CDR1 SGHRS, CDR2 YFSETQ. V lost 3 bases and J lost 2; bases outside the gene matches: 3. The CDR3 is made up of 15 amino acids.

This clonotype was detected only a few times. The chain links TRBV4-3 to TRBJ1-2; maybe TRBD1 (5 bases). Trimming removed 1 base at V and 5 bases at J, with 14 bases between. The germline V gene has CDR1 LGHNA and CDR2 YSLEER. CDR3 size: 15 residues. The CDR3 protein is CASSQGQGDLYGYTF. CDR3 in DNA: TGCGCCAGCAGCCAAGGCCAGGGAGACTTGTATGGCTACACCTTC.

Ten or more counts support this clonotype. The V call is TRBV12-3 or TRBV12-4, the J call TRBJ1-5, with D tentatively TRBD1 (5 bases). The CDR3 consists of 13 residues. The V gene lost 6 bases and the J gene lost 7 bases, with 13 bases spanning the gap. CDR3 in DNA: TGTGCCAGCAGCTACAGAGGGGACCAGCCCCAGCATTTT. Amino acids: CASSYRGDQPQHF.

A few counts support this clonotype. The chain is built from TRBV6-6 and TRBJ2-1, with 10 positions matching TRBD1. V trimming: 3 bases; J trimming: 5 bases; junction bases outside the gene matches: 4. The CDR3 is 15 amino acids. Germline V gene lookup returns CDR1 MNHNY and CDR2 SVGAGI (reference sequence). CDR3: CASSYPGTGDNEQFF. CDR3 nucleotide sequence: TGTGCCAGCAGTTATCCCGGGACAGGGGACAATGAGCAGTTCTTC.

As to this clonotype: Being one base from a much bigger clone, this may be a read error. V gene TRBV6-2 or TRBV6-3 combines with J gene TRBJ1-1; D is unclear. The V end lost 0 bases, the J end lost 8 bases, and 19 bases lay between the germline ends. The CDR3 loop spans 16 amino acids. CDR1 MNHEY and CDR2 SVGEGT come from the germline V gene. DNA for the CDR3: TGTGCCAGCAGTTACTCGAACGCAGGCTACAACAAGGAAGCTTTCTTT. It is translated as CASSYSNAGYNKEAFF.

The chain links TRBV18 to TRBJ2-7; D gene uncertain. The CDR3 sequence is 15 residues long. V was pared by 4 bases and J by 6 bases, with 19 bases between. Germline values: CDR1 KGHSH, CDR2 LQKENI. For the CDR3, the DNA is TGTGCCAGCTCACATTCAACCCCTGGGGATGGCGAGCAGTACGTC. Residues: CASSHSTPGDGEQYV.

This clonotype was seen many times. The rearrangement uses TRBV6-6 and TRBJ1-2, with 11 bases lining up with TRBD1. CDR1 and CDR2 (germline): MNHNY, SVGAGI (reference sequence). J lost 7 bases, V lost 6 bases, and 7 bases had no gene match. The CDR3 consists of 14 residues. Written as DNA, the CDR3 is TGTGCCAGCAGCGGGACCGGGACAGGGGGTGGCTACACCTTC. Protein: CASSGTGTGGGYTF.

In this sample, this clonotype turned up a few times. V gene TRBV6-2 or TRBV6-3 combines with J gene TRBJ1-1; D is perhaps TRBD1 (6 bases). The germline gives CDR1 MNHEY, CDR2 SVGEGT. Trimming took off 0 bases at V and 2 bases at J, with 10 bases between the two ends. The length of the CDR3 is 15 residues. The CDR3, as DNA: TGTGCCAGCAGTTACTCGAAGGGGGTTAACACTGAAGCTTTCTTT. This encodes CASSYSKGVNTEAFF.

This clonotype was counted between two and nine times. The chain combines TRBV5-4 with TRBJ1-1; possible D gene TRBD1, 6 bases. Germline values: CDR1 SGHNT, CDR2 YYREEE (reference sequence). CDR3 length: 14 residues. Trimming cost V 4 bases and J 3 bases, with 13 bases left between them. For the CDR3, the DNA is TGTGCCAGCAGCCCGCGAACAGGGTACACTGAAGCTTTCTTT. Translated, it gives CASSPRTGYTEAFF.

The CDR3 region is CASSLPRGIPETQYF. The CDR3, as DNA: TGTGCCAGCAGTTTACCTCGGGGAATCCCGGAGACCCAGTACTTC. V gene TRBV6-2 or TRBV6-3 combines with J gene TRBJ2-5; TRBD2 might be the D (5 bases). CDR3 length: 15 amino acids. CDR1 is MNHEY, CDR2 SVGEGT, per germline. The germline V and J ends were trimmed by 4 bases and 5 bases, with 17 bases remaining between them.